This TCR beta chain was retrieved from a study of shared clonotypes between healthy human individuals. Study-wide results and limits: Generation probability values for non-shared clonotypes were lower than those for clonotypes shared by all four donors. Shared clonotypes: 4.5% to 6% naive CD4, around 3.4% naive CD8, under 2.5% memory CD4, 0.4% to 0.45% memory CD8.

On this clone itself: Antigen specificity is unknown.

Sequencing was performed with immunoSEQ multiplex PCR; in TCRdb, only in-frame clones are kept and a portion is missing. The sample shows nearly 750,000 clones, around 70% of them seen only once. V was trimmed by 5 bases and J by 2 bases, leaving 14 bases between them. Germline V gene sequence: CDR1 SGHTA, CDR2 FQGNSA. The CDR3 length is 15 residues. The clonotype comes from a woman aged 25 to 39 in good health. The chain has TRBV7-2 and TRBJ2-3, with D possibly TRBD2 on 6 matching bases. Sequences were obtained from memory CD4+ T cells sorted from blood. The subset denotes: CD45RA-negative fraction. CDR3 nucleotides: TGTGCCAGCAGCCTCAATAGCGGACTCACAGATACGCAGTATTTT. This codes for CASSLNSGLTDTQYF.